These T cell receptor beta chains were read from a single sample in a study of shared clonotypes between healthy human individuals. Some clones are missing from TCRdb's copy, which holds only in-frame ones; the method was immunoSEQ multiplex PCR. The repertoire holds around 1 million clones, with more than 75% as singletons. The sample taken for sequencing was memory CD4+ T cells sorted from blood. These receptor sequences come from a man younger than 35 in good health. The CDR3 runs from the conserved cysteine through the conserved F or W. The D gene is left open where the match is weak.

d_gene,v_gene,j_gene,CDR3nt,CDR3aa
TRBD1,TRBV30,TRBJ2-7,TGTGCCTGGAGTGTAGGGGGCAGCTCCTACGAGCAGTACTTC,CAWSVGGSSYEQYF
TRBD1,TRBV6-1,TRBJ2-1,TGTGCCAGCTTAAGACAGGGTACATCGAATGAGCAGTTCTTC,CASLRQGTSNEQFF
-,TRBV6-5,TRBJ2-7,TGTGCCACCCCCAACGGGCCCGGCTACGAGCAGTACTTC,CATPNGPGYEQYF
-,TRBV21-1,TRBJ2-3,TGTGCCAGCAGCAAAGGAGGGGGCGCAGATACGCAGTATTTT,CASSKGGGADTQYF
TRBD1,TRBV5-6,TRBJ1-1,TGTGCCAGCAGCCCGCGGACAGGGGGATCCGAAGCTTTCTTT,CASSPRTGGSEAFF
-,TRBV12-5,TRBJ2-2,TGTGCTAGTGATCAGGGTGCCGGGGAGCTGTTTTTT,CASDQGAGELFF
TRBD1,TRBV2,TRBJ1-1,TGTGCCAGCAGCCCCAGGGGGAGGCTAGGGACTGAAGCTTTCTTT,CASSPRGRLGTEAFF
-,TRBV30,TRBJ2-1,TGTGCCTGGAACCCCGGATACAATGAGCAGTTCTTC,CAWNPGYNEQFF
-,TRBV10-1,TRBJ1-1,TGCGCCAGCGGAGAGGAAAGGTTGAACACTGAAGCTTTCTTT,CASGEERLNTEAFF
-,TRBV6-1,TRBJ1-2,TGTGCCAGCAGTGAGGCGGGACATTGGGGCTACACCTTC,CASSEAGHWGYTF
-,TRBV5-1,TRBJ1-2,TGCGCCAGCAGCTACATTACGCGGGGTCCTAACTATGGCTACACCTTC,CASSYITRGPNYGYTF
-,TRBV5-6,TRBJ1-4,TGTGCCAGCAGCCAGTTCGGACTGACTAATGAAAAACTGTTTTTT,CASSQFGLTNEKLFF
-,TRBV30,TRBJ2-7,TGTGCCTGGAGTGTAGAGGTTATCCTATACTTC,CAWSVEVILYF
-,TRBV6-5,TRBJ1-5,TGTGCCAGCAGCCAACACGGGCAGCCCCAGCATTTT,CASSQHGQPQHF
-,TRBV9,TRBJ1-1,TGTGCCAGCAGCGTTTCTAGGAGGGCCAAGAACACTGAAGCTTTCTTT,CASSVSRRAKNTEAFF
-,TRBV5-8,TRBJ2-7,TGTGCCAGCAGCATCAACGAAGGCCTGACCTACGAGCAGTACTTC,CASSINEGLTYEQYF
-,TRBV5-6,TRBJ1-6,TGTGCCAGCAGCTACTCCGTGAGGGGTAATTCACCCCTCCACTTT,CASSYSVRGNSPLHF
TRBD1,TRBV9,TRBJ2-7,TGTGCCAGCAGCGTAGGGGGACAGGGTATCCACGAGCAGTACTTC,CASSVGGQGIHEQYF
TRBD1,TRBV5-1,TRBJ1-4,TGCGCCAGCAGCCCTCAACAGGGGACTAATGAAAAACTGTTTTTT,CASSPQQGTNEKLFF
-,TRBV5-4,TRBJ2-1,TGTGCCAGCAGCCAATCGGACTTACCCTCCTACAATGAGCAGTTCTTC,CASSQSDLPSYNEQFF
TRBD1,TRBV12-5,TRBJ2-7,TGTGCTAGTGGTTTGGTCTTGACAGGGGGGGACTTCTTGGAGCAGTACTTC,CASGLVLTGGDFLEQYF
-,TRBV13,TRBJ1-1,TGTGCCAGCAGCCCTCCGGGACGCCAAAGGATGGAAGCTTTCTTT,CASSPPGRQRMEAFF